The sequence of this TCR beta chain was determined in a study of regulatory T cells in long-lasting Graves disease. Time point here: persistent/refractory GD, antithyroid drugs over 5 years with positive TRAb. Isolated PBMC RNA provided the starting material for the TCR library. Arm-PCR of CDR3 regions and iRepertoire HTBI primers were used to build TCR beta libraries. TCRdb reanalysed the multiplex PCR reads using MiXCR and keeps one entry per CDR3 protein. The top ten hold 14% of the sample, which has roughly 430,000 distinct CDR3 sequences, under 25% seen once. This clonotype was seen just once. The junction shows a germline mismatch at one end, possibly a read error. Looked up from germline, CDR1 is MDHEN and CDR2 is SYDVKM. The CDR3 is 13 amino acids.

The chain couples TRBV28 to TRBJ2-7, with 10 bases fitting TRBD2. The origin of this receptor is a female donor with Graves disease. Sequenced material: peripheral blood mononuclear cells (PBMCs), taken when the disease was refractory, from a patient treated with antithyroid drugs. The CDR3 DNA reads TGTGTCAGCAGACTTTTAGCGGGAGGCGAGCAGTACTTC. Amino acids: CVSRLLAGGEQYF.